This TCR beta chain was identified during a study of cytomegalovirus exposure and HLA in healthy donors. General study results and limits: Of the V segments, some could not be distinguished, including TRBV6-2 and TRBV6-3, and were excluded.

As for this clone: What it recognizes is unknown.

The PCR made use of 60 Vbeta and 13 Jbeta primers. Sequenced by immunoSEQ multiplex PCR; TCRdb stores in-frame clones only, minus some. The sample includes 50,000 to 80,000 clones, around 77% of them seen just once. The V gene's germline CDR1 is LNHDA and CDR2 SQIVND (reference sequence). The CDR3 runs to 15 residues. The junction had 9 bases not matched to a gene; V was cut back by 5 bases and J by 2 bases. V and J are TRBV19 and TRBJ2-7; the match to TRBD2 covers 7 bases. The receptor was isolated from a male donor in good health and CMV-seropositive. The sample taken for sequencing was PBMCs. For the CDR3, the DNA is TGTGCCAGTAGTCCGGGGGGAGCAGCCACCTACGAGCAGTACTTC. Translation: CASSPGGAATYEQYF.